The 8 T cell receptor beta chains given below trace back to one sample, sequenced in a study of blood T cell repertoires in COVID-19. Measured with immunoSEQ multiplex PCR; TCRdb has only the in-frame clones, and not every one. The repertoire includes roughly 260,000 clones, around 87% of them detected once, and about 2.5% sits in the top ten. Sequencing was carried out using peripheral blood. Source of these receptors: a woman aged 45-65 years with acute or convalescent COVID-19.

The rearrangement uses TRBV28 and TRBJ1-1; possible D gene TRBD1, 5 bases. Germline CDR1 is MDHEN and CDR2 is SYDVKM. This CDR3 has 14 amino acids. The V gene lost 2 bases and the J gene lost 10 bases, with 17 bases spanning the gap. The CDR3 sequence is CASSLRIWQGRAFF. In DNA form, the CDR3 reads TGTGCCAGCAGTTTAAGGATTTGGCAGGGTCGAGCTTTCTTT.

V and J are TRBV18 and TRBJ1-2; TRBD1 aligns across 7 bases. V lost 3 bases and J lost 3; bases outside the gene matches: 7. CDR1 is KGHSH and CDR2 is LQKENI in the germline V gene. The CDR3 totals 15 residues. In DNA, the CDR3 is TGTGCCAGCTCACCCCAGGGGGGCGCCGACTATGGCTACACCTTC. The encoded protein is CASSPQGGADYGYTF.

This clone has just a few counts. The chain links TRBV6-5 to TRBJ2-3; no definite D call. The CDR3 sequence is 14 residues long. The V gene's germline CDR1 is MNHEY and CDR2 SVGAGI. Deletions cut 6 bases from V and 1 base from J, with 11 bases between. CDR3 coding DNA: TGTGCCAGCAGGGTCGGTCTTGGCACAGATACGCAGTATTTT. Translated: CASRVGLGTDTQYF.

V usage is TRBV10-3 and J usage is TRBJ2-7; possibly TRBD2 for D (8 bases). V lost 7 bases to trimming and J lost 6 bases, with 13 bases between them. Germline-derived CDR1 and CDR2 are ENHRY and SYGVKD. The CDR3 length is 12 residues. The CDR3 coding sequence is TGTGCCATCATGACAGGGACTAGCGAGCAGTACTTC. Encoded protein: CAIMTGTSEQYF.

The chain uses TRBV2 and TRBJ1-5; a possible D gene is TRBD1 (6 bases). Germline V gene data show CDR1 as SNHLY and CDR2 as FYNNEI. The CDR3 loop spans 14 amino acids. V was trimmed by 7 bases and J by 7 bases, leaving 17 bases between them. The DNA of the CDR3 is TGTGCCAGCACCCCCTTAGGGGGTTTGCAGCCCCAGCATTTT. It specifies CASTPLGGLQPQHF.

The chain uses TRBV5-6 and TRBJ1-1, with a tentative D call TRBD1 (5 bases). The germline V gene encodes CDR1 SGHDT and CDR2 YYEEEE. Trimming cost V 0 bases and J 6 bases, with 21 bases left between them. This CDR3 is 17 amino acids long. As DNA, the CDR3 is TGTGCCAGCAGCTTGGATCAGGGTAGTGAATATGGGGCTGAAGCTTTCTTT. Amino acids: CASSLDQGSEYGAEAFF. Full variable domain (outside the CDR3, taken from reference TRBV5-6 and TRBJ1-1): DAGVTQSPTHLIKTRGQQVTLRCSPKSGHDTVSWYQQALGQGPQFIFQYYEEEERQRGNFPDRFSGHQFPNYSSELNVNALLLGDSALYLCASSLDQGSEYGAEAFFGQGTRLTVV.

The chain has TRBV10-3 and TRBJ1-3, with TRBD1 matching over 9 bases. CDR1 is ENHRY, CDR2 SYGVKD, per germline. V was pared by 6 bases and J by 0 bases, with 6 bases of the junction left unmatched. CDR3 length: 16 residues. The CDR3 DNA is TGTGCCATCAGAAGCACAGGGGGCACCTCTGGAAACACCATATATTTT. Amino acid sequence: CAIRSTGGTSGNTIYF.

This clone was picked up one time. CDR3 coding DNA: TGTGCCAGCAGCCCCCCCGCGGGAGGACTGGGCACTGAAGCTTTCTTT. It yields the protein CASSPPAGGLGTEAFF. V usage is TRBV28 and J usage is TRBJ1-1; no firm D call. Trimming removed 6 bases at V and 4 bases at J, with 21 bases between. Germline V gene lookup returns CDR1 MDHEN and CDR2 SYDVKM. This CDR3 region has 16 residues. The complete variable domain, with remaining parts taken from reference TRBV28 and TRBJ1-1, reads DVKVTQSSRYLVKRTGEKVFLECVQDMDHENMFWYRQDPGLGLRLIYFSYDVKMKEKGDIPEGYSVSREKKERFSLILESASTNQTSMYLCASSPPAGGLGTEAFFGQGTRLTVV.